Reported below is one T cell receptor beta chain. Looked up from germline, CDR1 is MDHEN and CDR2 is SYDVKM. V was shortened by 8 bases and J by 5 bases, with 6 bases between the two germline ends. The CDR3 is made up of 10 amino acids. This specimen belongs to a study of blood T cell repertoires in COVID-19. Clones were sequenced by immunoSEQ multiplex PCR, and TCRdb holds only the in-frame ones, with some missing. The profile shows about 230,000 clones, 83% of them singletons. The V call is TRBV28, the J call TRBJ2-5, with D possibly being TRBD2 (5 bases). Material: peripheral blood. The clonotype was recovered from a woman aged 70-85 years with active or convalescent COVID-19. The DNA of the CDR3 is TGTGCCAGCTCGGGGGAGACCCAGTACTTC. It is translated as CASSGETQYF.